What follows is one TCR beta chain and its context. The antigen is not known. These data are taken from a study of CXCR3-negative and CXCR3-positive naive CD8 T cells. Whole-study findings and limits: Much lower diversity was found in memory CD8+ cells, while both naive subsets had comparably high diversity. Against CXCR3-negative naive cells, CXCR3-positive naive cells showed more hydrophobic TRB CDR3s. Similar TRBV-TRBJ usage was seen in naive cells (both CXCR3-negative and CXCR3-positive), but memory cells differed.

UMI labels and 5' RACE were used to prepare the TRB cDNA libraries. From its re-call of the 5' RACE reads, TCRdb lists each CDR3 protein once, without DNA. This sample's table has 150,000 to 180,000 distinct CDR3 sequences. Triplicate approximately 300,000-cell sorts were made of each CD8+ T cell subset. The TCR comes from a human donor in good health. Some clones in this sample may be carry-over from other donors' samples. The source material was naive CXCR3+ CD8+ T cells from blood. The sample's subset: CD45RO-CCR7+CD27+CD95- naive CD8+ T cells expressing CXCR3 (TNR3+).

CDR3 loop: CAWLKTLLWEQYF. V is TRBV30 and J is TRBJ2-7. CDR3 length: 13 residues. Germline V gene data show CDR1 as GTSNPN and CDR2 as SVGIG (reference sequence).